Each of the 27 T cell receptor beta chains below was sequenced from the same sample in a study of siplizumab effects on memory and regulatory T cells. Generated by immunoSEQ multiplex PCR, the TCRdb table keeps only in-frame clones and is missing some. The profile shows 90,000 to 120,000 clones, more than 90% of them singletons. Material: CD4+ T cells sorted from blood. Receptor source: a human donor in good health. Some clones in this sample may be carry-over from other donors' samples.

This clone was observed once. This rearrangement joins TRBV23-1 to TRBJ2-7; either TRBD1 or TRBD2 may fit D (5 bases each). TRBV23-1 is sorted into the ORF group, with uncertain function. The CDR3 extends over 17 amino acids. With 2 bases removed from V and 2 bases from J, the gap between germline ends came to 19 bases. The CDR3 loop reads CASSQTRGRVVAYEQYF. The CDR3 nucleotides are TGCGCCAGCAGTCAAACTCGGGGCAGGGTAGTGGCCTACGAGCAGTACTTC.

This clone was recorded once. CDR3 sequence (DNA): TGTGCCAGCAGGAGGACAGAAGAGACCCAGTACTTC. Protein sequence: CASRRTEETQYF. This sequence joins TRBV6-5 and TRBJ2-5, with D tentatively TRBD1 (6 bases). The CDR3 length is 12 residues. Germline V lookup: CDR1 MNHEY, CDR2 SVGAGI. V lost 6 bases to trimming and J lost 3 bases, with 8 bases between them.

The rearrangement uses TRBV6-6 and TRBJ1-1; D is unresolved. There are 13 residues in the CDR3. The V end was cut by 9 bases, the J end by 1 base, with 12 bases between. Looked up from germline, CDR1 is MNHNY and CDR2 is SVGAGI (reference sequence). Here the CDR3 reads CASTMARNTEAFF. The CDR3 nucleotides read TGTGCCAGTACCATGGCCCGGAACACTGAAGCTTTCTTT.

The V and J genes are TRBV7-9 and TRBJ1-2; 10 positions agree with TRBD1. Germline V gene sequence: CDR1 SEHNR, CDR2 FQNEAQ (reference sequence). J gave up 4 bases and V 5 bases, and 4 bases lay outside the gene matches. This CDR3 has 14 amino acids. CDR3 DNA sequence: TGTGCCAGCAGCCCACGGGACAGGGGCTATGGCTACACCTTC. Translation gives CASSPRDRGYGYTF.

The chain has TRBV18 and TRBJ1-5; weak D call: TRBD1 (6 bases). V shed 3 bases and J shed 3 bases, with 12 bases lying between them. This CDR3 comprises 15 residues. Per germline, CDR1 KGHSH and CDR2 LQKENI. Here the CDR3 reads CASSPTGGLNQPQHF. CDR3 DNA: TGTGCCAGCTCACCGACGGGGGGGCTCAATCAGCCCCAGCATTTT.

The CDR3 nucleotides read TGTGCCAGCAGCGCCACAGCTCACGAAGAAAAACTGTTTTTT. Residues: CASSATAHEEKLFF. The chain is built from TRBV7-8 and TRBJ1-4; D unclear. V shed 5 bases and J shed 8 bases, with 15 bases lying between them. Germline V gene data show CDR1 as SGHVS and CDR2 as FQNEAQ. This CDR3 has 14 amino acids.

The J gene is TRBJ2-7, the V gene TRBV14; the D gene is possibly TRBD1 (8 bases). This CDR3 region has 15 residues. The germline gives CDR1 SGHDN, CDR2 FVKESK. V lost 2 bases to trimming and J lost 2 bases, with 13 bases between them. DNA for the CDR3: TGTGCCAGCAGCCAAAGGACAGGGAGGGCCTACGAGCAGTACTTC. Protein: CASSQRTGRAYEQYF.

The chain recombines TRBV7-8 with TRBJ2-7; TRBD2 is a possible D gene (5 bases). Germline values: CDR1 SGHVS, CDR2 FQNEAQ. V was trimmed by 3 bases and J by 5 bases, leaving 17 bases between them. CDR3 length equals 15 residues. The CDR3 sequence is CASSFGLATSHEQYF. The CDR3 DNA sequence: TGTGCCAGCAGCTTTGGACTCGCCACTTCCCACGAGCAGTACTTC. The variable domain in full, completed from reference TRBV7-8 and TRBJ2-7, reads GAGVSQSPRYKVAKRGQDVALRCDPISGHVSLFWYQQALGQGPEFLTYFQNEAQLDKSGLPSDRFFAERPEGSVSTLKIQRTQQEDSAVYLCASSFGLATSHEQYFGPGTRLTVT.

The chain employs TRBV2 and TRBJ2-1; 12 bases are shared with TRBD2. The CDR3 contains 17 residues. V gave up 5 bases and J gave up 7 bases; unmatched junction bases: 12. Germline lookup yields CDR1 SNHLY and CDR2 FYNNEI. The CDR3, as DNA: TGTGCCAGCAGTAGAGACGTACTAGCGGGAGGAGGAAATGAGCAGTTCTTC. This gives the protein CASSRDVLAGGGNEQFF.

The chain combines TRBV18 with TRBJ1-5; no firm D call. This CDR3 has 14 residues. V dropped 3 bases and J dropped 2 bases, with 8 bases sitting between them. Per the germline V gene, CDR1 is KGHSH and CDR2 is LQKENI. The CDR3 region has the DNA TGTGCCAGCTCACCGGGGAAGGGCAATCAGCCCCAGCATTTT. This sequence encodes CASSPGKGNQPQHF.

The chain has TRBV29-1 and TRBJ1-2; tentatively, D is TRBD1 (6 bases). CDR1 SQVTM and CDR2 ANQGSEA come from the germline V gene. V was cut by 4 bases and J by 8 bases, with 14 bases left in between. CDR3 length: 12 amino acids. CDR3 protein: CSVANRVWGYTF. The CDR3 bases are TGCAGCGTTGCGAACAGGGTCTGGGGCTACACCTTC.

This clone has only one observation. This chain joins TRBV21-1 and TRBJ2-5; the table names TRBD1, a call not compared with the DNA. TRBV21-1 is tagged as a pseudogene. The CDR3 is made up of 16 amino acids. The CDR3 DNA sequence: TGTGCCAGCAGCAAGTGGGGCGGACCAAAGGGGGAGACCCAGTACTTC. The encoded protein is CASSKWGGPKGETQYF.

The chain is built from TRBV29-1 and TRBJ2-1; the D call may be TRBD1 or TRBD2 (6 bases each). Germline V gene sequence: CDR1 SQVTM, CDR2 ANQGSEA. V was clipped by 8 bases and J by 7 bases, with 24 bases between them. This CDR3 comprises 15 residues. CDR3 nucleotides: TGCAGCTTCTGGGGGGCAGGGCAGTCGCGAAATGAGCAGTTCTTC. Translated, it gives CSFWGAGQSRNEQFF.

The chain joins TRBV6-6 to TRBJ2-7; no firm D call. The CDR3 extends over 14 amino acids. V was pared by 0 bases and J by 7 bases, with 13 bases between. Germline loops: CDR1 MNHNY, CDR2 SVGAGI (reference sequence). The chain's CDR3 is CASSYSGETGEQYF. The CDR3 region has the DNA TGTGCCAGCAGTTACTCTGGAGAAACCGGAGAGCAGTACTTC.

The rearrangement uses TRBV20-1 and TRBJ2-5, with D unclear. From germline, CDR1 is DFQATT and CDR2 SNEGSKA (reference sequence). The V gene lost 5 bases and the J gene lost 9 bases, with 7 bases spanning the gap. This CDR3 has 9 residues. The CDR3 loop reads CSAGQAQYF. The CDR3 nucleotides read TGCAGTGCTGGGCAGGCCCAGTACTTC.

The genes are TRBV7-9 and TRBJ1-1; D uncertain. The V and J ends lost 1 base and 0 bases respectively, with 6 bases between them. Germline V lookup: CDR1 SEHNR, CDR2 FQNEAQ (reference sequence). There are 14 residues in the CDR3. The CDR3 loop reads CASSLGALNTEAFF. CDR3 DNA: TGTGCCAGCAGCTTAGGGGCCTTGAACACTGAAGCTTTCTTT.

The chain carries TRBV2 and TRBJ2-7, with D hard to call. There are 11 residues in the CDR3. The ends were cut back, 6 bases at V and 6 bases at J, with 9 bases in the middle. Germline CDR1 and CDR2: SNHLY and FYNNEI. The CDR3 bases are TGTGCCAGCAGGATTGCTGGCGAGCAGTACTTC. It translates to CASRIAGEQYF. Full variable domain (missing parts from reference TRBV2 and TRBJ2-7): EPEVTQTPSHQVTQMGQEVILRCVPISNHLYFYWYRQILGQKVEFLVSFYNNEISEKSEIFDDQFSVERPDGSNFTLKIRSTKLEDSAMYFCASRIAGEQYFGPGTRLTVT.

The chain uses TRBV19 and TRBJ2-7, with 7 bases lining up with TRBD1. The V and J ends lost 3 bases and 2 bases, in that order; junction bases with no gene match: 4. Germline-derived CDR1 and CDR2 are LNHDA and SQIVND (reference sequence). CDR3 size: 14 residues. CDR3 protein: CASSISDRTYEQYF. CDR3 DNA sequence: TGTGCCAGTAGTATCTCGGACAGGACCTACGAGCAGTACTTC. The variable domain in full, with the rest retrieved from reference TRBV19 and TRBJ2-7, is DGGITQSPKYLFRKEGQNVTLSCEQNLNHDAMYWYRQDPGQGLRLIYYSQIVNDFQKGDIAEGYSVSREKKESFPLTVTSAQKNPTAFYLCASSISDRTYEQYFGPGTRLTVT.

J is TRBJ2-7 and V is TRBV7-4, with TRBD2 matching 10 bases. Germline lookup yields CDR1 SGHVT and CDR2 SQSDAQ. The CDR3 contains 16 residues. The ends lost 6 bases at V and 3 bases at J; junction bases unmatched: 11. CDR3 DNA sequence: TGTGCCAGCAGTTCGGGACTAGCGAGAGGGGACTACGAGCAGTACTTC. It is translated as CASSSGLARGDYEQYF.

The CDR3 spells CASIPGLAGEQFF. The CDR3 DNA is TGTGCCAGCATCCCGGGACTAGCGGGTGAGCAGTTCTTC. J is TRBJ2-1 and V is TRBV28; 12 bases line up with TRBD2. Trimming took 7 bases from V and 9 from J; bases not matched to a gene: 4. This CDR3 comprises 13 residues. Germline assignment: CDR1 MDHEN and CDR2 SYDVKM.

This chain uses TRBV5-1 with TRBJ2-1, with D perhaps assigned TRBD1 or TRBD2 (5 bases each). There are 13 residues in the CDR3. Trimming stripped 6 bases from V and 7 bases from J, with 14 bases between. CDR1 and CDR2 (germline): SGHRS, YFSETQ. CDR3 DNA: TGCGCCAGCAACCACGCTGGGGGAAATGAGCAGTTCTTC. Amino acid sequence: CASNHAGGNEQFF.

For the CDR3, the DNA is TGTGCCAGCAGCTTGATATTCGGGTCGGCTAACTATGGCTACACCTTC. Translation: CASSLIFGSANYGYTF. The chain is built from TRBV5-8 and TRBJ1-2; D unresolved. CDR1 and CDR2 from the germline V gene are SGHTS and YDEGEE. Trimming cost V 1 base and J 0 bases, with 13 bases left between them. CDR3 length: 16 residues.

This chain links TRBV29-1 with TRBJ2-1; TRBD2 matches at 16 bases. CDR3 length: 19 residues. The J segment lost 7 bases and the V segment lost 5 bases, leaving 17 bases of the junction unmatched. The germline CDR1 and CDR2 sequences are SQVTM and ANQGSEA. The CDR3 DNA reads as TGCAGCGTTCCGACACGACCGGGACTAGCGGGAGGGGGGTTGAATGAGCAGTTCTTC. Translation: CSVPTRPGLAGGGLNEQFF.

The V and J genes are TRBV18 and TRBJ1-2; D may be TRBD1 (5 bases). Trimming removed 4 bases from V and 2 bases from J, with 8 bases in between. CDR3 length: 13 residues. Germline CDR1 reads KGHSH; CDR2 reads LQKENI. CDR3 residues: CASSRGQNYGYTF. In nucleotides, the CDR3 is TGTGCCAGCTCACGGGGCCAGAACTATGGCTACACCTTC.

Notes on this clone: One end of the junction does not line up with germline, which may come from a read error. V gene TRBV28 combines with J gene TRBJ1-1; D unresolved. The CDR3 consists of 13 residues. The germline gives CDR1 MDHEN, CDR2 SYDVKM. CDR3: CASRDLGPTEAFF. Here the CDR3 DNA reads TGTGCTAGCAGAGATCTCGGGCCGACTGAAGCTTTCTTT.

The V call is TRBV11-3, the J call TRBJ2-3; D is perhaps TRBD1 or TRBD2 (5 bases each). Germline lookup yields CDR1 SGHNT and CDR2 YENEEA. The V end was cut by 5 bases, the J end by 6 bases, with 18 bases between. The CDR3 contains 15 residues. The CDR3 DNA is TGTGCCAGCAGCGCCTCCCAGGGTAGAGGGGATACGCAGTATTTT. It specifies CASSASQGRGDTQYF.

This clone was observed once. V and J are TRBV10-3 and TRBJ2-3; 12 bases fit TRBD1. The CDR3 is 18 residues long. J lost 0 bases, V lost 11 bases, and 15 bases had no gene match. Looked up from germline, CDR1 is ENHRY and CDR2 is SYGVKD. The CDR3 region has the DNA TGTGCCCCCTCAGAAAGGGGGACAGGGGGCCCTAGCACAGATACGCAGTATTTT. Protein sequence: CAPSERGTGGPSTDTQYF.